This T cell receptor beta chain was recovered during a study of blood T cell repertoires in COVID-19. Study context: Sites across the United States, Italy and Spain contributed samples from acute and convalescent COVID-19. The cDNA or gDNA used as material had been derived from T cells, B-cell-depleted T cells, or PBMCs.

The CDR3 covers 16 residues. Per the germline V gene, CDR1 is SGHRS and CDR2 is YFSETQ. The ends lost 4 bases at V and 0 bases at J; junction bases unmatched: 8. Per the original methods: Counts of nucleated cells, estimated from reference gene primer amplification, were obtained. Clones were read by immunoSEQ multiplex PCR, and TCRdb kept only the in-frame ones, dropping some. The V and J calls and the clone size are those of that table, but D and trimming were determined from the DNA. This table has around 78,000 clones, roughly 88% appearing once. The sequenced material came from peripheral blood. This clonotype was obtained from a woman between 50 and 59 years old in a cohort sampled during active COVID-19. The chain combines TRBV5-1 with TRBJ1-1; 8 bases fit TRBD1. CDR3 sequence: CASSTGQGLMNTEAFF. The CDR3 DNA sequence: TGCGCCAGCAGCACTGGACAGGGCCTTATGAACACTGAAGCTTTCTTT.